The 27 T cell receptor beta chains below all came from one sample that was sequenced in a study of T-cell reconstitution after alpha-beta-depleted transplantation in children. The library targeted TCRbeta and was prepared with unique molecular identifiers. MiXCR, run by TCRdb on the PCR reads, gives a single entry per CDR3 protein. The table lists some 150,000 distinct CDR3 sequences, 8.5% to 10% of them singletons. The sample in question was PBMCs, mostly from graft donor cells, obtained 180 days after TCRalphabeta/CD19-depleted stem cell transplant. The receptors were sampled from a female patient aged 2-15 years who had a stem cell transplant for congenital amegakaryocytic thrombocytopenia, so the T cells may come from the graft donor.

This clonotype was seen more than once but under ten times. The chain links TRBV18 to TRBJ2-1; the D is unclear. V was pared by 1 base and J by 6 bases, with 7 bases between. Germline V gene data show CDR1 as KGHSH and CDR2 as LQKENI. The CDR3 contains 13 residues. The CDR3 protein is CASSPLLGNEQFF. The CDR3 DNA is TGTGCCAGCTCACCACTTTTGGGCAATGAGCAGTTCTTC.

This clonotype was recorded many times. The genes are TRBV7-9 and TRBJ1-1; D uncertain. This CDR3 is built from 15 residues. Between the trimmed V and J ends, which lost 5 bases and 2 bases, there was a span of 15 bases. Germline values: CDR1 SEHNR, CDR2 FQNEAQ (reference sequence). CDR3 in amino acids: CASSPTTSSNTEAFF. The CDR3, as DNA: TGTGCCAGCAGCCCCACCACCAGCTCCAACACTGAAGCTTTCTTT. The complete variable domain, with remaining parts taken from reference TRBV7-9 and TRBJ1-1, reads DTGVSQNPRHKITKRGQNVTFRCDPISEHNRLYWYRQTLGQGPEFLTYFQNEAQLEKSRLLSDRFSAERPKGSFSTLEIQRTEQGDSAMYLCASSPTTSSNTEAFFGQGTRLTVV.

The chain has TRBV7-2 and TRBJ2-5; tentatively, D is TRBD2 (6 bases). The germline gives CDR1 SGHTA, CDR2 FQGNSA. The CDR3 runs 15 residues. The V end was cut by 4 bases, the J end by 2 bases, with 14 bases between. CDR3 coding DNA: TGTGCCAGCAGCTGGACCGGGACTGAGCAAGAGACCCAGTACTTC. Its translation: CASSWTGTEQETQYF.

A remark on this clonotype: A much larger clone sits a single nucleotide away, making a read error possible. The rearrangement links TRBV7-3 to TRBJ1-1; possibly TRBD1 for D (5 bases). The germline V gene encodes CDR1 SGHTA and CDR2 FQGTGA. The CDR3 length is 14 residues. CDR3 residues: CATSLSSGSTEAFF. The CDR3 bases are TGTGCCACCAGCTTAAGTTCAGGGAGCACTGAAGCTTTCTTT.

The sample holds a few counts of this clonotype. This chain uses TRBV2 with TRBJ1-1; no firm D call. From germline, CDR1 is SNHLY and CDR2 FYNNEI. The germline V and J ends were trimmed by 6 bases and 4 bases, with 18 bases remaining between them. This CDR3 has 15 amino acids. The CDR3 loop is CASRGSRVFGTEAFF. The CDR3 DNA is TGTGCCAGCAGGGGCAGTCGGGTGTTTGGCACTGAAGCTTTCTTT.

This clonotype was seen ten or more times. The chain uses TRBV7-6 and TRBJ2-7; 9 bases line up with TRBD2. The CDR3 covers 15 residues. Trimming cost V 5 bases and J 6 bases; bases outside gene matches: 11. From germline, CDR1 is SGHVS and CDR2 FNYEAQ. CDR3 amino acids: CASSGEIAGASEQYF. In DNA form, the CDR3 reads TGTGCCAGCAGCGGGGAAATAGCGGGAGCTTCCGAGCAGTACTTC.

Worth noting for this clonotype: This may stem from a read error, because a much larger clone lies one nucleotide away. The chain carries TRBV5-6 and TRBJ2-6, with 9 bases matching TRBD1. Looked up from germline, CDR1 is SGHDT and CDR2 is YYEEEE. CDR3 length: 20 residues. The CDR3 spells CASSLDRDRANINGANGLTF. CDR3 nucleotides: TGTGCCAGCAGCTTGGACCGGGACAGGGCTAATATTAATGGGGCCAACGGCCTGACTTTC.

Comments on this clonotype: Since a much larger clone is just one base distant, this may be a read error. The chain couples TRBV6-1 to TRBJ2-1; the match to TRBD2 covers 11 bases. CDR1 and CDR2 (germline): MNHNS, SASEGT. The CDR3 is 13 amino acids. This CDR3 is CAISSGRGGEQFF. CDR3 nucleotide sequence: TGTGCCATCAGTAGCGGGAGGGGGGGAGAGCAGTTCTTC.

With respect to this clonotype: An end of the junction does not agree with germline; a read error may underlie this. The chain carries TRBV28 and TRBJ1-3, with D possibly matching TRBD1 (6 bases). The length of the CDR3 is 15 residues. CDR1 MDHEN and CDR2 SYDVKM come from the germline V gene. The CDR3 protein is CASSLGQTLGTTIYF. CDR3 sequence (DNA): TGTGCCAGCAGTCTCGGACAGACTCTCGGAACCACCATATATTTT.

The sample holds many counts of this clonotype. The gene calls are TRBV7-2 and TRBJ2-7; D is uncertain. V lost 6 bases to trimming and J lost 3 bases, with 6 bases between them. The germline CDR1 and CDR2 sequences are SGHTA and FQGNSA. This CDR3 contains 11 residues. As DNA, the CDR3 is TGTGCCAGCAGTTTATACTACGAGCAGTACTTC. Its protein is CASSLYYEQYF.

The V gene is TRBV5-1, the J gene TRBJ2-2; D tentatively fits TRBD1 or TRBD2 (5 bases each). Per the germline V gene, CDR1 is SGHRS and CDR2 is YFSETQ. Between the trimmed V and J ends, which lost 5 bases and 5 bases, there was a span of 16 bases. The CDR3 runs to 15 residues. The CDR3 sequence: CASRPLQGRTGELFF. Here the CDR3 DNA reads TGCGCCAGCAGGCCCTTGCAGGGACGGACCGGGGAGCTGTTTTTT.

In its sample, this clonotype was seen many times. This chain joins TRBV20-1 and TRBJ2-1, with 11 bases matching TRBD2. The V gene end was trimmed by 6 bases and the J gene end by 4 bases; junction bases not matched to a gene: 5. CDR3 length equals 14 residues. Germline V gene data show CDR1 as DFQATT and CDR2 as SNEGSKA (reference sequence). CDR3: CSATPSGRYNEQFF. The CDR3 DNA reads as TGCAGTGCCACCCCTAGCGGGAGGTACAATGAGCAGTTCTTC.

Details on this clonotype: This may come from a read error, since a much larger clone is one base off. The conserved phenylalanine or tryptophan is not found at the CDR3 terminus, so this likely reflects a read error. This chain connects TRBV29-1 to TRBJ1-5, with D tentatively TRBD1 (5 bases). CDR1 and CDR2 from the germline V gene are SQVTM and ANQGSEA. Trimming removed 6 bases at V and 0 bases at J, with 15 bases between. The CDR3 is 15 amino acids. The CDR3 loop is CSVREGLNSNQPQHL. As DNA, the CDR3 is TGCAGCGTCCGAGAGGGGCTAAATAGCAATCAGCCCCAGCATTTG.

Only a few counts were recorded for this clonotype. V and J are TRBV15 and TRBJ2-1; perhaps TRBD2 as D (5 bases). The germline V gene has CDR1 LNHNV and CDR2 YYDKDF (reference sequence). This CDR3 is built from 14 residues. V shed 0 bases and J shed 5 bases, with 8 bases lying between them. The CDR3 sequence is CATSRDTGDNEQFF. The CDR3 DNA reads TGTGCCACCAGCAGAGATACCGGGGACAATGAGCAGTTCTTC.

This clonotype was seen repeatedly, ten times or more. The chain joins TRBV20-1 to TRBJ2-1; D is unclear. The CDR3 length is 15 residues. V dropped 1 base and J dropped 0 bases, with 10 bases sitting between them. CDR1 and CDR2 (germline): DFQATT, SNEGSKA (reference sequence). CDR3 nucleotides: TGCAGTGCTAGAGGGCAAAACAGCTCCTACAATGAGCAGTTCTTC. It yields the protein CSARGQNSSYNEQFF.

This clonotype was counted ten times or more. The genes are TRBV5-5 and TRBJ2-7, with a weak D call TRBD2 (6 bases). The V and J ends lost 5 bases and 9 bases respectively, with 24 bases between them. The CDR3 sequence is 15 residues long. Germline CDR1 and CDR2: SGHKS and YYEKEE (reference sequence). Written as DNA, the CDR3 is TGTGCCAGCAGTTCGTCAGGACTACCGAAAAGTGGGCAGTACTTC. It codes for CASSSSGLPKSGQYF.

This clonotype was seen ten or more times. V usage is TRBV28 and J usage is TRBJ1-2; D is perhaps TRBD1 (5 bases). Looked up from germline, CDR1 is MDHEN and CDR2 is SYDVKM. The CDR3 length is 13 residues. V was clipped by 3 bases and J by 10 bases, with 15 bases between them. The CDR3 DNA sequence: TGTGCCAGCAGTTTGGGGGACGGTTTCGACTACACCTTC. Translation gives CASSLGDGFDYTF.

There are many counts of this clonotype. The chain employs TRBV5-1 and TRBJ1-3; D remains ambiguous. This CDR3 has 15 residues. V lost 2 bases to trimming and J lost 1 base, with 10 bases between them. Germline-derived CDR1 and CDR2 are SGHRS and YFSETQ. Written as DNA, the CDR3 is TGCGCCAGCAGCTTCGTAGGGAATTCTGGAAACACCATATATTTT. Translation gives CASSFVGNSGNTIYF.

This clonotype was counted many times. This chain links TRBV7-8 with TRBJ1-5, with 8 bases identical to TRBD1. Per germline, CDR1 SGHVS and CDR2 FQNEAQ. The CDR3 totals 18 residues. V gave up 5 bases and J gave up 2 bases; unmatched junction bases: 14. The CDR3 spells CASSPARTGLLGNQPQHF. The CDR3 DNA is TGTGCCAGCAGCCCCGCTAGGACAGGGTTGTTGGGCAATCAGCCCCAGCATTTT.

This clonotype was recorded many times. The chain uses TRBV3-1 and TRBJ2-1, with TRBD1 as a possible D gene (6 bases). Germline V CDR1 and CDR2: LGHDT, YNNKEL (reference sequence). The CDR3 length is 17 residues. The V end lost 0 bases, the J end lost 8 bases, and 20 bases lay between the germline ends. The CDR3 here is CASSQDYWDIGYHEQFF. The CDR3 DNA reads as TGTGCCAGCAGCCAAGATTATTGGGACATCGGGTACCATGAGCAGTTCTTC.

This clonotype has more than one count but fewer than ten. The V and J genes are TRBV5-1 and TRBJ2-5; weak D call: TRBD2 (6 bases). Germline CDR1 reads SGHRS; CDR2 reads YFSETQ. This CDR3 comprises 13 residues. V shed 0 bases and J shed 6 bases, with 9 bases lying between them. Written as DNA, the CDR3 is TGCGCCAGCAGCTTGGGCGGGATAAAGACCCAGTACTTC. This gives the protein CASSLGGIKTQYF.

A few counts support this clonotype. This chain uses TRBV5-1 with TRBJ2-3; TRBD1 matches at 7 bases. This CDR3 contains 14 residues. V trimming: 8 bases; J trimming: 2 bases; junction bases outside the gene matches: 8. CDR1 is SGHRS and CDR2 is YFSETQ in the germline V gene. The CDR3 region is CASRMTGTTDTQYF. For the CDR3, the DNA is TGCGCCAGTAGAATGACAGGGACCACAGATACGCAGTATTTT. The variable domain in full, completed from reference TRBV5-1 and TRBJ2-3, reads KAGVTQTPRYLIKTRGQQVTLSCSPISGHRSVSWYQQTPGQGLQFLFEYFSETQRNKGNFPGRFSGRQFSNSRSEMNVSTLELGDSALYLCASRMTGTTDTQYFGPGTRLTVL.

This clonotype was detected ten times or more. The V and J genes are TRBV5-1 and TRBJ2-7, with 11 nucleotides matching TRBD2. The germline V gene has CDR1 SGHRS and CDR2 YFSETQ. V lost 1 base to trimming and J lost 11 bases; unmatched junction nucleotides: 8. The CDR3 contains 14 residues. The CDR3 bases are TGCGCCAGCAGCTTGACAACTAGCGGGAGCCTGGAGTACTTC. It encodes CASSLTTSGSLEYF.

This clonotype occurred many times. The chain is built from TRBV20-1 and TRBJ1-1; maybe TRBD1 (6 bases). Germline CDR1 and CDR2: DFQATT and SNEGSKA (reference sequence). This CDR3 is 14 amino acids long. V dropped 0 bases and J dropped 5 bases, with 13 bases sitting between them. The CDR3 sequence: CSARDPGGKTEAFF. The CDR3, as DNA: TGCAGTGCTAGAGATCCCGGGGGCAAGACTGAAGCTTTCTTT.

This clonotype has a count of ten or more. The J gene is TRBJ2-5, the V gene TRBV2, with TRBD2 as a possible D gene (6 bases). CDR1 is SNHLY and CDR2 is FYNNEI in the germline V gene. CDR3 size: 13 residues. V lost 7 bases, J lost 7 bases, and 16 bases lay in between. DNA for the CDR3: TGTGCCAGCACAGAGACGTTGGGGGGGACCCAGTACTTC. Protein sequence: CASTETLGGTQYF.

Many counts were recorded for this clonotype. The genes are TRBV28 and TRBJ1-5; D is uncertain. Germline CDR1 reads MDHEN; CDR2 reads SYDVKM. The ends were cut back, 6 bases at V and 0 bases at J, with 12 bases in the middle. The CDR3 sequence is 15 residues long. CDR3 coding DNA: TGTGCCAGCAGCCGACGTCAAGGTAGCAATCAGCCCCAGCATTTT. This sequence encodes CASSRRQGSNQPQHF.

The V gene is TRBV4-1, the J gene TRBJ2-7; D is unclear. CDR1 is MGHRA, CDR2 YSYEKL, per germline. CDR3 size: 14 residues. Trimming stripped 0 bases from V and 4 bases from J, with 10 bases between. CDR3 sequence: CASSQDMGIYEQYF. The DNA of the CDR3 is TGCGCCAGCAGCCAAGATATGGGTATTTACGAGCAGTACTTC.